The 18 T cell receptor beta chains below come from one sample, sequenced in a study of blood T cell repertoires in COVID-19. The protocol was immunoSEQ multiplex PCR, while the TCRdb copy is restricted to in-frame clones and leaves out a portion. The sample carries roughly 250,000 clones, about 87% recorded once. What was sequenced was peripheral blood. These receptors were taken from a human donor in a cohort sampled during active COVID-19.

The rearrangement uses TRBV6-6 and TRBJ1-1; the match to TRBD1 covers 10 bases. In germline, CDR1 is MNHNY, CDR2 SVGAGI (reference sequence). J lost 4 bases, V lost 6 bases, and 8 bases had no gene match. The CDR3 contains 15 residues. DNA for the CDR3: TGTGCCAGCAGGACAGGGGGCTACGCGGTCACTGAAGCTTTCTTT. Residues: CASRTGGYAVTEAFF.

J is TRBJ2-1 and V is TRBV24-1; D remains ambiguous. V lost 5 bases, J lost 6 bases, and 4 bases lay in between. The CDR3 runs 11 residues. Germline lookup yields CDR1 KGHDR and CDR2 SFDVKD. The CDR3 DNA follows: TGTGCCACCAGTGCGGGCAATGAGCAGTTCTTC. Protein product: CATSAGNEQFF.

The rearrangement joins TRBV20-1 to TRBJ2-3; maybe TRBD2 (6 bases). CDR3 length: 13 amino acids. The germline gives CDR1 DFQATT, CDR2 SNEGSKA (reference sequence). With 3 bases removed from V and 2 bases from J, the gap between germline ends came to 9 bases. In DNA, the CDR3 is TGCAGTGCTAGTGGGAGGACCACAGATACGCAGTATTTT. Protein: CSASGRTTDTQYF.

V is TRBV29-1 and J is TRBJ2-7, with 8 bases identical to TRBD2. With 0 bases clipped from V and 7 bases from J, the junction kept 20 bases outside the gene matches. The CDR3 has 18 amino acids. In germline, CDR1 is SQVTM, CDR2 ANQGSEA. CDR3 DNA: TGCAGCGTTGAAGAACCCCCGGAAAGCGGGAGTACCGCGTGGGAGCAGTACTTC. Its translation: CSVEEPPESGSTAWEQYF.

This clone appeared a single time. The CDR3 region is CASSAGQGISNEKLFF. CDR3 bases: TGTGCCAGCAGCGCGGGACAGGGGATTTCGAATGAAAAACTGTTTTTT. V and J are TRBV6-6 and TRBJ1-4, with 10 positions matching TRBD1. J lost 5 bases, V lost 6 bases, and 9 bases had no gene match. The germline CDR1 and CDR2 sequences are MNHNY and SVGAGI (reference sequence). This CDR3 region has 16 residues.

The chain employs TRBV3-1 (or the pseudogene TRBV3-2) and TRBJ2-1; 8 nucleotides align to TRBD2. The CDR3 covers 14 residues. Germline loops: CDR1 LGHDT, CDR2 YNNKEL (reference sequence). The trim removed 4 bases at V and 9 bases at J, leaving 8 bases unmatched. CDR3 bases: TGTGCCAGCAGCCGGAGCGGGAGAATAGGTGAGCAGTTCTTC. Translated: CASSRSGRIGEQFF.

V gene TRBV27 combines with J gene TRBJ1-4; D perhaps matches TRBD1 (6 bases). Germline V gives CDR1 MNHEY, CDR2 SMNVEV (reference sequence). The CDR3 consists of 14 residues. V gave up 3 bases and J gave up 13 bases, with 18 bases separating them. Here the CDR3 reads CASSFLEGGKGLFF. The CDR3 DNA is TGTGCCAGCAGTTTTTTGGAGGGGGGGAAAGGACTGTTTTTT.

V gene TRBV11-1 combines with J gene TRBJ2-7; 9 bases map to TRBD1. V trimming: 5 bases; J trimming: 4 bases; junction bases outside the gene matches: 6. The CDR3 length is 14 residues. Germline V CDR1 and CDR2: SGHAT, FQDESV (reference sequence). Here the CDR3 DNA reads TGTGCCAGCAGCACCGGACAGGGGCGTTACGAGCAGTACTTC. Translating gives CASSTGQGRYEQYF.

This chain joins TRBV6-2 or TRBV6-3 and TRBJ1-5; 9 bases are shared with TRBD1. Losses at the gene ends were 2 bases for V and 7 bases for J; bases not matched to a gene: 9. CDR1 is MNHEY, CDR2 SVGEGT, per germline. The CDR3 is 16 amino acids. The CDR3, as DNA: TGTGCCAGCAGTTACGGGGGCGGACAGGGGTTGCAGCCCCAGCATTTT. The encoded protein is CASSYGGGQGLQPQHF.

CDR3 in amino acids: CASSEGGRSWNEQFF. CDR3 nucleotide sequence: TGTGCCAGCAGTGAAGGCGGGAGAAGTTGGAATGAGCAGTTCTTC. The V gene is TRBV6-1, the J gene TRBJ2-1, with TRBD2 identical over 7 bases. Germline V CDR1 and CDR2: MNHNS, SASEGT. V lost 1 base and J lost 7; bases outside the gene matches: 7. The length of the CDR3 is 15 residues.

The V call is TRBV6-5, the J call TRBJ2-1; the D is unclear. V lost 2 bases and J lost 10, with 15 bases in between. CDR3 length equals 14 residues. Germline values: CDR1 MNHEY, CDR2 SVGAGI. CDR3 amino acids: CASSYTSWAREQFF. For the CDR3, the DNA is TGTGCCAGCAGTTACACGTCCTGGGCAAGGGAGCAGTTCTTC.

The chain links TRBV2 to TRBJ1-5, with TRBD1 as a possible D gene (5 bases). V lost 4 bases and J lost 4, with 11 bases in between. The CDR3 extends over 14 amino acids. Germline V lookup: CDR1 SNHLY, CDR2 FYNNEI. CDR3 protein: CASSVTGGNQPQHF. In DNA form, the CDR3 reads TGTGCCAGCAGTGTGACCGGGGGGAATCAGCCCCAGCATTTT.

The chain has TRBV7-2 and TRBJ2-2; D is perhaps TRBD2 (6 bases). CDR1 and CDR2 from the germline V gene are SGHTA and FQGNSA. Trimming removed 7 bases at V and 2 bases at J, with 14 bases between. This CDR3 has 15 amino acids. CDR3 sequence reads: CASKFRGINTGELFF. Here the CDR3 DNA reads TGTGCCAGCAAATTTCGGGGGATTAACACCGGGGAGCTGTTTTTT.

V and J are TRBV5-6 and TRBJ2-1, with 8 bases aligning to TRBD2. The germline V gene encodes CDR1 SGHDT and CDR2 YYEEEE. The CDR3 has 16 residues. The junction had 12 bases not matched to a gene; V was cut back by 0 bases and J by 10 bases. CDR3 in DNA: TGTGCCAGCAGCTTGGTAGGTACCCTAGCGGGTAACGAGCAGTTCTTC. Amino acids: CASSLVGTLAGNEQFF.

The J gene is TRBJ1-1, the V gene TRBV18; tentatively, D is TRBD1 (6 bases). CDR3 length: 14 amino acids. The V and J ends lost 3 bases and 2 bases respectively, with 10 bases between them. CDR1 is KGHSH, CDR2 LQKENI, per germline. The CDR3 sequence: CASSPKQGNTEAFF. The CDR3 DNA is TGTGCCAGCTCACCGAAACAGGGTAACACTGAAGCTTTCTTT. Supplemented by reference TRBV18 and TRBJ1-1, the full variable domain reads NAGVMQNPRHLVRRRGQEARLRCSPMKGHSHVYWYRQLPEEGLKFMVYLQKENIIDESGMPKERFSAEFPKEGPSILRIQQVVRGDSAAYFCASSPKQGNTEAFFGQGTRLTVV.

This clone was counted once. The chain links TRBV24-1 to TRBJ2-3; 9 nucleotides match TRBD2. V was clipped by 9 bases and J by 2 bases; unmatched bases: 8. The CDR3 is 15 amino acids. The germline gives CDR1 KGHDR, CDR2 SFDVKD. CDR3 loop: CATSGGRGVTDTQYF. Here the CDR3 DNA reads TGTGCCACCTCTGGCGGGAGGGGTGTCACAGATACGCAGTATTTT.

V and J are TRBV18 and TRBJ1-1, with D unclear. Germline CDR1 KGHSH, CDR2 LQKENI. The CDR3 runs to 14 residues. The V end was cut by 4 bases, the J end by 0 bases, with 9 bases between. The CDR3 DNA reads as TGTGCCAGCTCACTCACTACTTTGAACACTGAAGCTTTCTTT. It yields the protein CASSLTTLNTEAFF.

This chain joins TRBV5-4 and TRBJ1-1; D unresolved. Germline V gene sequence: CDR1 SGHNT, CDR2 YYREEE (reference sequence). The CDR3 extends over 15 amino acids. Trimming removed 5 bases at V and 4 bases at J, with 18 bases between. CDR3 sequence: CASSLQLALGTEAFF. In DNA form, the CDR3 reads TGTGCCAGCAGTTTACAGCTGGCCCTGGGCACTGAAGCTTTCTTT. Full variable domain (outside the CDR3, taken from reference TRBV5-4 and TRBJ1-1): ETGVTQSPTHLIKTRGQQVTLRCSSQSGHNTVSWYQQALGQGPQFIFQYYREEENGRGNFPPRFSGLQFPNYSSELNVNALELDDSALYLCASSLQLALGTEAFFGQGTRLTVV.